This section outlines one T cell receptor (beta chain) sequence together with its context. Antigen specificity is unknown. Individual cDNA molecules each received unique molecular identifiers attached to them. TCRdb re-called the 5' RACE reads with MiXCR, one entry per CDR3 protein. The sample lists more than 60,000 distinct CDR3 sequences; about 12% were seen once. The data originate from a study of early T cells in non-severe SARS-CoV-2 infection. Study-wide context: RNA in bulk from unsorted whole blood was sequenced, and chains were unpaired. Study-level points and caveats: A preference for anti-spike CD8 responses marked VDJdb matching, which missed private and CD4 specificities.

CDR1 and CDR2 from the germline V gene are SGHNT and YENEEA. This CDR3 is built from 15 residues. V was shortened by 3 bases and J by 6 bases, with 14 bases between the two germline ends. This TCR derives from an adult who was a healthcare worker with PCR-confirmed SARS-CoV-2 infection or an uninfected control (not recorded which). The specimen sequenced was whole blood. The rearrangement links TRBV11-3 to TRBJ2-2; no definite D call. The DNA of the CDR3 is TGTGCCAGCAGCTTCGGCCCGGACGCCTCCGGGGAGCTGTTTTTT. It translates to CASSFGPDASGELFF.